This T cell receptor beta chain was obtained from a study of OX40 agonist ivuxolimab in advanced cancers. Study summary: Ivuxolimab, an agonistic anti-OX40 (CD134) antibody, was given to patients. Study results and caveats: Some nonresponders additionally presented with little normalized T-cell clonal expansion. Relative to CD4+, CD8+ T cells held more expanded clones on average.

The ends were cut back, 2 bases at V and 0 bases at J, with 8 bases in the middle. This CDR3 spans 14 amino acids. Germline CDR1 is ENHRY and CDR2 is SYGVKD. Sequenced by immunoSEQ multiplex PCR; TCRdb stores in-frame clones only, minus some. Among over 30,000 clones listed, 75% to 90% were seen once. Only a few counts were recorded for this clone. What it recognizes is unknown. In the same sample, other DNA sequences code for this CDR3. The specimen was CD4+ or CD8+ T cells sorted from blood, collected in a trial of the OX40 agonist ivuxolimab. The clonotype comes from an adult with an advanced solid tumor such as melanoma, head and neck, liver or kidney cancer. V gene TRBV10-3 combines with J gene TRBJ2-7, with D unclear. DNA for the CDR3: TGTGCCATCAGTGAGCGAGGAGACTCCTACGAGCAGTACTTC. Translation gives CAISERGDSYEQYF.